These T cell receptor beta chains were read from a single sample in a study of blood T cell repertoires in COVID-19. Produced via immunoSEQ multiplex PCR; TCRdb's table is partial and in-frame only. The sample contains under 75,000 clones, roughly 87% of which appear only once. The specimen sequenced was peripheral blood. The receptors stem from a woman aged 18-35 years with acute or convalescent COVID-19. Each CDR3 is given with its conserved first and last residue. The D gene is left open where the match is weak. Clone size is not always given. Where it is, it says once, few, many or a class for expanded clones.

cdr3_aa cdr3_nt v_call d_call j_call clone_size
CASSAGTGGNYNSPLHF TGTGCCAGCAGTGCAGGGACAGGGGGAAACTATAATTCACCCCTCCACTTT TRBV6-1 TRBD1 TRBJ1-6 .
CASSLGQLTSGNTIYF TGTGCCAGCAGCTTAGGACAGCTTACTTCTGGAAACACCATATATTTT TRBV7-2 . TRBJ1-3 .
CASSLSGGSYEQYF TGCGCCAGCAGCTTGTCAGGGGGGTCCTACGAGCAGTACTTC TRBV5-1 . TRBJ2-7 .
CASSWGQGTEAFF TGCGCCAGCAGCTGGGGACAGGGGACTGAAGCTTTCTTT TRBV5-1 TRBD1 TRBJ1-1 .
CASSWGQPNTEAFF TGCGCCAGCAGCTGGGGACAGCCGAACACTGAAGCTTTCTTT TRBV5-1 TRBD1 TRBJ1-1 .
CASSDTNNEQFF TGCGCCAGCAGCGACACGAACAATGAGCAGTTCTTC TRBV4-1 . TRBJ2-1 .
CSALQQYTQYF TGCAGTGCGTTACAGCAATATACGCAGTATTTT TRBV20-1 . TRBJ2-3 .
CASSQDRGFYEQYF TGTGCCAGCAGCCAAGACCGGGGTTTCTACGAGCAGTACTTC TRBV3-1/TRBV3-2 . TRBJ2-7 .
CASTLLGDTEAFF TGTGCCAGCACCCTCCTCGGTGACACTGAAGCTTTCTTT TRBV28 . TRBJ1-1 few
CASSLVTGTGEDGYTF TGTGCCAGCAGCTTAGTAACCGGGACAGGCGAGGATGGCTACACCTTC TRBV7-9 TRBD1 TRBJ1-2 .
CASRGRQGAINIQYF TGTGCCAGCAGGGGGAGACAGGGGGCCATAAACATTCAGTACTTC TRBV2 TRBD1 TRBJ2-4 few
CASSLAPGLTYNEQFF TGCGCCAGCAGCTTGGCCCCAGGGTTAACCTACAATGAGCAGTTCTTC TRBV5-1 . TRBJ2-1 .
CASSQDRQAYYGYTF TGTGCCAGCAGCCAAGATAGACAGGCCTACTATGGCTACACCTTC TRBV3-1/TRBV3-2 . TRBJ1-2 .
CASSEQGQFYEQYF TGTGCCAGCAGTGAACAGGGACAGTTCTACGAGCAGTACTTC TRBV2 TRBD1 TRBJ2-7 .
CASSKGAEEKLFF TGTGCCAGCTCCAAAGGTGCGGAAGAAAAACTGTTTTTT TRBV7-2 . TRBJ1-4 .
CASSLTTGDKLFF TGTGCCAGCAGTTTAACGACAGGGGACAAACTGTTTTTT TRBV27 TRBD1 TRBJ1-4 .
CAWSVLGGNEQFF TGTGCCTGGAGTGTACTGGGAGGGAATGAGCAGTTCTTC TRBV30 TRBD2 TRBJ2-1 once
CSASGGAGTEAFF TGCAGTGCTAGTGGGGGCGCAGGGACTGAAGCTTTCTTT TRBV20-1 . TRBJ1-1 .
CASSLLGYSDSLNEKLFF TGTGCCAGCAGCCTACTTGGCTATTCGGACAGCCTCAATGAAAAACTGTTTTTT TRBV7-8 . TRBJ1-4 .
CASSKVFTLTGGTSNQPQHF TGTGCCAGCAGCAAAGTATTTACTTTGACAGGGGGCACGAGCAATCAGCCCCAGCATTTT TRBV21-1 . TRBJ1-5 .
CASSIPGHGNNEQFF TGTGCCAGCAGCATACCGGGACACGGAAACAATGAGCAGTTCTTC TRBV11-2 . TRBJ2-1 .
CSAQESGGIQETQYF TGCAGCGCTCAGGAGAGCGGGGGGATACAAGAGACCCAGTACTTC TRBV29-1 TRBD2 TRBJ2-5 .
CASSQARTSGVPETQYF TGTGCCAGCAGCCAGGCCCGGACTAGCGGGGTCCCGGAGACCCAGTACTTC TRBV3-1/TRBV3-2 TRBD2 TRBJ2-5 .
CASSLAPIPDTQYF TGCGCCAGCAGCTTGGCACCTATCCCAGATACGCAGTATTTT TRBV5-1 . TRBJ2-3 once
CASSSSLKGGPNTEAFF TGTGCCAGCAGTTCAAGCCTGAAGGGGGGGCCGAACACTGAAGCTTTCTTT TRBV28 . TRBJ1-1 .
CAWSADTNYGYTF TGTGCCTGGAGTGCCGACACTAACTATGGCTACACCTTC TRBV30 . TRBJ1-2 .
CASSQGQGPSNQPQHF TGTGCCAGCTCACAGGGACAGGGGCCTAGCAATCAGCCCCAGCATTTT TRBV18 TRBD1 TRBJ1-5 .
CAWSMARGTGELFF TGTGCCTGGAGTATGGCTAGGGGGACCGGGGAGCTGTTTTTT TRBV30 . TRBJ2-2 once
CASSLAVAGGETQYF TGTGCCAGCAGCTTGGCCGTAGCGGGGGGAGAGACCCAGTACTTC TRBV5-4 TRBD2 TRBJ2-5 few
CASSHSGQGRGSNEKLFF TGTGCCAGCAGCCATTCGGGACAGGGTCGTGGGTCTAATGAAAAACTGTTTTTT TRBV3-1/TRBV3-2 TRBD1 TRBJ1-4 .
CASSGGRVRGELFF TGTGCCAGCAGTGGGGGCAGGGTCCGCGGGGAGCTGTTTTTT TRBV2 . TRBJ2-2 few
CASSLAVWASGTYTQYF TGTGCCAGCAGCTTGGCCGTCTGGGCTAGCGGGACGTATACGCAGTATTTT TRBV5-5 TRBD2 TRBJ2-3 once
CASSIGLDRGYQPQHF TGTGCCAGTAGTATTGGGTTGGACAGGGGCTATCAGCCCCAGCATTTT TRBV19 TRBD1 TRBJ1-5 .
CASGLVRRPVTGRSGANVLTF TGTGCTAGTGGTTTGGTACGCCGCCCCGTGACAGGGCGGTCTGGGGCCAACGTCCTGACTTTC TRBV12-5 TRBD1 TRBJ2-6 few
CASSSNPTGTSAYF TGTGCCAGCAGCTCAAATCCCACCGGGACTAGTGCGTATTTT TRBV25-1 TRBD2 TRBJ2-3 .
CASSGTINNYGYTF TGTGCCAGCAGCGGGACTATAAATAACTATGGCTACACCTTC TRBV6-5 . TRBJ1-2 .
CAWSAGFLVSGYTF TGTGCCTGGAGTGCGGGGTTTCTTGTGAGTGGCTACACCTTC TRBV30 . TRBJ1-2 .
CASSSRLAGGPSRETQYF TGTGCCAGCAGTTCTCGACTAGCGGGAGGGCCTTCTCGAGAGACCCAGTACTTC TRBV27 TRBD2 TRBJ2-5 .
CASSLNPGYEQYF TGTGCCAGCAGTTTGAATCCCGGCTACGAGCAGTACTTC TRBV27 . TRBJ2-7 .
CASRGTSGYNEQFF TGTGCCAGCAGGGGGACTAGCGGTTACAATGAGCAGTTCTTC TRBV2 TRBD2 TRBJ2-1 .
CASSPGRGKTQYF TGTGCCAGCAGCCCGGGACGGGGGAAGACCCAGTACTTC TRBV27 . TRBJ2-5 .